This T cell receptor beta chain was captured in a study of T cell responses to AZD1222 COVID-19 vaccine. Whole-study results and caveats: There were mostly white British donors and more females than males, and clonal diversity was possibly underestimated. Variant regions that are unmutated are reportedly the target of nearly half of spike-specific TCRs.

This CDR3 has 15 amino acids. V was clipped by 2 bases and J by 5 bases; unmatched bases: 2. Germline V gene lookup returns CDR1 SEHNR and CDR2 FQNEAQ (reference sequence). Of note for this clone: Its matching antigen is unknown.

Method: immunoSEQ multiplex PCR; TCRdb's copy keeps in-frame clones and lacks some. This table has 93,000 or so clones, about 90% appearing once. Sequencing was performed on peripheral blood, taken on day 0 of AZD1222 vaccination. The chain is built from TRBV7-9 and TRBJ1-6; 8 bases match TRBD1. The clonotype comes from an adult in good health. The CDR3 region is CASSLTTGDNSPLHF. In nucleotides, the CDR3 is TGTGCCAGCAGCTTAACGACAGGGGATAATTCACCCCTCCACTTT.